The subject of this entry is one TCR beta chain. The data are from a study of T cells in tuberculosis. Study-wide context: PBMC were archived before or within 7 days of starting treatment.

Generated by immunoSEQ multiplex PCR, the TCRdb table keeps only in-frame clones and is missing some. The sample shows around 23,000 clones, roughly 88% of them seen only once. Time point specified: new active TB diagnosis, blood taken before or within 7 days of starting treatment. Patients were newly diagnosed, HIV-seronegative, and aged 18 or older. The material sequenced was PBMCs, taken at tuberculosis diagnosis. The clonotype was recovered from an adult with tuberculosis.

The CDR3 protein is CASRPPGLLNSPLHF. Here the CDR3 DNA reads TGTGCCAGCAGGCCGCCGGGACTGCTAAATTCACCCCTCCACTTT. The chain carries TRBV6-1 and TRBJ1-6; TRBD1 might be the D (5 bases). CDR1 and CDR2 from the germline V gene are MNHNS and SASEGT. Trimming stripped 6 bases from V and 7 bases from J, with 16 bases between. The CDR3 totals 15 residues.